The 23 T cell receptor beta chains below all came from one sample that was sequenced in a study of blood T cell repertoires in COVID-19 (TCRdb year 2020). Receptors were amplified or captured by the immunoSEQ multiplex PCR assay. The immuneACCESS repertoire file appears here via TCRdb, limited to in-frame rearrangements. These files lack a portion of the clones; in checked studies, under half of the deficit traces to unresolved V genes, and the cause of the others is not known. The sample table shows 250,000 or so clones, and 65% to 90% are seen once. The top ten clonotypes cover roughly 1.7% of the sample. The sequencing sample was made of PBMCs or T cells enriched from blood (not recorded which). Receptor source: a man aged 35 to 55 who had recovered from COVID-19.

The chain combines TRBV7-9 with TRBJ1-2, with D hard to call. CDR1 is SEHNR, CDR2 FQNEAQ, per germline (reference sequence). This CDR3 has 13 residues. The ends were cut back, 3 bases at V and 4 bases at J, with 9 bases in the middle. For the CDR3, the DNA is TGTGCCAGCAGCTTGGCTCGGGGCTATGGCTACACCTTC. This translates into CASSLARGYGYTF. The entire variable domain, with the rest obtained from reference TRBV7-9 and TRBJ1-2, is as follows: DTGVSQNPRHKITKRGQNVTFRCDPISEHNRLYWYRQTLGQGPEFLTYFQNEAQLEKSRLLSDRFSAERPKGSFSTLEIQRTEQGDSAMYLCASSLARGYGYTFGSGTRLTVV.

This clone was detected only once. This chain connects TRBV3-1 (or the pseudogene TRBV3-2) to TRBJ2-7; the D gene is possibly TRBD1 (5 bases). The CDR3 has 13 amino acids. V lost 4 bases, J lost 3 bases, and 10 bases lay in between. Germline V CDR1 and CDR2: LGHDT, YNNKEL (reference sequence). In DNA, the CDR3 is TGTGCCAGCAGCCGCAGGGCAAGCTACGAGCAGTACTTC. Its protein is CASSRRASYEQYF.

This sequence joins TRBV7-2 and TRBJ2-1; 14 bases are a match to TRBD2. There are 18 residues in the CDR3. The junction had 6 bases not matched to a gene; V was cut back by 3 bases and J by 2 bases. Germline V gene data show CDR1 as SGHTA and CDR2 as FQGNSA. The chain's CDR3 is CASSLTSGGAGTYNEQFF. The CDR3 bases are TGTGCCAGCAGCTTGACTAGCGGGGGGGCAGGGACCTACAATGAGCAGTTCTTC.

This clone appeared a few times. V and J are TRBV27 and TRBJ2-7; a weak D match, TRBD2 (6 bases). Germline V gene sequence: CDR1 MNHEY, CDR2 SMNVEV (reference sequence). This CDR3 region has 15 residues. V was clipped by 2 bases and J by 0 bases, with 11 bases between them. The CDR3 region has the DNA TGTGCCAGCAGTTTAGGCGGGGCTAACTCCTACGAGCAGTACTTC. This translates into CASSLGGANSYEQYF.

V gene TRBV7-3 combines with J gene TRBJ1-5, with D possibly TRBD1 on 5 matching bases. The V end lost 2 bases, the J end lost 7 bases, and 15 bases lay between the germline ends. This CDR3 has 15 amino acids. The V gene's germline CDR1 is SGHTA and CDR2 FQGTGA. CDR3 in DNA: TGTGCCAGCAGCTTAGTTGCAGGGTTCGGGCAGCCCCAGCATTTT. As protein: CASSLVAGFGQPQHF.

The V gene is TRBV7-8, the J gene TRBJ2-7, with TRBD2 as a possible D gene (5 bases). Germline CDR1 SGHVS, CDR2 FQNEAQ. The CDR3 length is 16 residues. V lost 5 bases, J lost 7 bases, and 24 bases lay in between. The CDR3: CASSKNIVTGKREQYF. Written as DNA, the CDR3 is TGTGCCAGCAGCAAAAACATCGTGACCGGGAAAAGGGAGCAGTACTTC.

This chain's CDR3 is CSVRQGYAEAFF. Here the CDR3 DNA reads TGCAGCGTTCGACAGGGCTACGCTGAAGCTTTCTTT. The genes are TRBV29-1 and TRBJ1-1, with 7 positions matching TRBD1. Trimming cost V 5 bases and J 6 bases; bases outside gene matches: 6. The CDR3 is 12 residues long. Germline loops: CDR1 SQVTM, CDR2 ANQGSEA. Variable domain in full (rest from reference TRBV29-1 and TRBJ1-1): SAVISQKPSRDICQRGTSLTIQCQVDSQVTMMFWYRQQPGQSLTLIATANQGSEATYESGFVIDKFPISRPNLTFSTLTVSNMSPEDSSIYLCSVRQGYAEAFFGQGTRLTVV.

This clone has a single count. J is TRBJ1-3 and V is TRBV21-1. TRBV21-1 is an annotated pseudogene. The length of the CDR3 is 16 residues. The CDR3 coding sequence is TGTGCCAGCAGCAAAGTTGATCCGGAAGCGGGAAACACCATATATTTT. Protein: CASSKVDPEAGNTIYF.

The J gene is TRBJ2-7, the V gene TRBV7-9; D ambiguous. The CDR3 length is 15 residues. The germline CDR1 and CDR2 sequences are SEHNR and FQNEAQ (reference sequence). Trimming took 6 bases from V and 2 from J, leaving 17 bases between them. This CDR3 is CASSSRSGKTYEQYF. In DNA, the CDR3 is TGTGCCAGCAGTTCTCGCTCAGGCAAAACCTACGAGCAGTACTTC.

A few counts support this clone. The chain uses TRBV6-5 and TRBJ2-3; 8 bases are shared with TRBD2. The CDR3 loop spans 16 amino acids. CDR1 is MNHEY and CDR2 is SVGAGI in the germline V gene. After removal of 4 bases from V and 2 bases from J, the junction contained 8 bases not matched to a gene. CDR3 region: CASSSLRLAFTDTQYF. CDR3 coding DNA: TGTGCCAGCAGTTCTCTCCGACTAGCGTTCACAGATACGCAGTATTTT.

The chain joins TRBV6-5 to TRBJ1-1, with D possibly TRBD1 on 5 matching bases. The CDR3 loop spans 11 amino acids. V was pared by 8 bases and J by 6 bases, with 10 bases between. From germline, CDR1 is MNHEY and CDR2 SVGAGI. The CDR3 spells CASRKGAEAFF. DNA of the CDR3: TGTGCCAGCCGGAAAGGGGCTGAAGCTTTCTTT.

In nucleotides, the CDR3 is TGTGCCAGTACTTTCAGGACAGGTGGTAGCACTGAAGCTTTCTTT. It yields the protein CASTFRTGGSTEAFF. J is TRBJ1-1 and V is TRBV19; TRBD1 aligns across 7 bases. V was pared by 7 bases and J by 4 bases, with 12 bases of the junction left unmatched. The CDR3 totals 15 residues. Germline V gives CDR1 LNHDA, CDR2 SQIVND (reference sequence).

This rearrangement joins TRBV11-1 to TRBJ2-3; D ambiguous. The CDR3 is 16 amino acids. Trimming stripped 5 bases from V and 0 bases from J, with 15 bases between. Germline CDR1 reads SGHAT; CDR2 reads FQDESV (reference sequence). The CDR3 sequence: CASSPTRQTSTDTQYF. The DNA for the CDR3 is TGTGCCAGCAGCCCCACTCGGCAGACTAGCACAGATACGCAGTATTTT.

Details on this clone: Other DNA sequences in the same sample also yield this CDR3. The gene calls are TRBV3-1 (or the pseudogene TRBV3-2) and TRBJ2-5, with no clear D. Germline V gene data show CDR1 as LGHDT and CDR2 as YNNKEL (reference sequence). This CDR3 region has 12 residues. V was pared by 1 base and J by 5 bases, with 5 bases between. The CDR3, as DNA: TGTGCCAGCAGCCAAGTCCGGGAGACCCAGTACTTC. Translated: CASSQVRETQYF.

DNA for the CDR3: TGTGCCAGCAGGGGGGACAGATTAGATACGCAGTATTTT. Its protein is CASRGDRLDTQYF. This chain uses TRBV2 with TRBJ2-3, with 7 bases that match TRBD1. Germline V CDR1 and CDR2: SNHLY, FYNNEI. CDR3 length equals 13 residues. The junction had 5 bases not matched to a gene; V was cut back by 6 bases and J by 5 bases.

In DNA form, the CDR3 reads TGTGCCAGCAGCTCGGGGAGTTTTCAGCCCCAGCATTTT. Translating it yields CASSSGSFQPQHF. V is TRBV7-9 and J is TRBJ1-5; unclear D gene. The CDR3 runs 13 residues. In germline, CDR1 is SEHNR, CDR2 FQNEAQ (reference sequence). Trimming removed 4 bases from V and 6 bases from J, with 10 bases in between.

The V and J genes are TRBV28 and TRBJ2-1, with 7 bases lining up with TRBD2. The CDR3 has 13 amino acids. CDR1 and CDR2 from the germline V gene are MDHEN and SYDVKM. V lost 7 bases, J lost 9 bases, and 9 bases stayed unmatched. The CDR3 DNA is TGTGCCAGCACTTCGGAACCGGGAGGTGAGCAGTTCTTC. Amino acid sequence: CASTSEPGGEQFF.

The chain combines TRBV11-1 with TRBJ1-2, with 8 bases aligning to TRBD1. The V gene's germline CDR1 is SGHAT and CDR2 FQDESV (reference sequence). V gave up 4 bases and J gave up 7 bases; unmatched junction bases: 8. This CDR3 region has 14 residues. Written as DNA, the CDR3 is TGTGCCAGCAGCTCGGCGGACAGGGCGGGTGGCTACACCTTC. This gives the protein CASSSADRAGGYTF.

The chain uses TRBV19 and TRBJ2-1, with TRBD1 as a possible D gene (6 bases). CDR3 length: 15 amino acids. CDR1 is LNHDA, CDR2 SQIVND, per germline (reference sequence). Trimming removed 1 base at V and 7 bases at J, with 14 bases between. Here the CDR3 reads CASSIANRAGNEQFF. CDR3 in DNA: TGTGCCAGTAGTATAGCCAACAGGGCCGGGAATGAGCAGTTCTTC.

This rearrangement joins TRBV19 to TRBJ1-5; D is perhaps TRBD1 (6 bases). Per the germline V gene, CDR1 is LNHDA and CDR2 is SQIVND (reference sequence). V lost 3 bases and J 0 bases, leaving 18 bases between the germline ends. This CDR3 spans 18 amino acids. The chain's CDR3 is CASSISGGQSYSNQPQHF. The CDR3, as DNA: TGTGCCAGTAGTATTTCGGGGGGGCAATCGTATAGCAATCAGCCCCAGCATTTT.

The V call is TRBV15, the J call TRBJ2-3, with TRBD1 identical over 9 bases. Trimming removed 0 bases from V and 4 bases from J; junction bases left unmatched: 5. CDR1 is LNHNV and CDR2 is YYDKDF in the germline V gene (reference sequence). The CDR3 runs to 16 residues. In DNA form, the CDR3 reads TGTGCCACCAGCAGAGATAGGGACAGGGATTCAGATACGCAGTATTTT. This encodes CATSRDRDRDSDTQYF.

By proportion, this clone is medium-sized. The same CDR3 arises from other DNA sequences in this sample as well. This sequence joins TRBV13 and TRBJ2-3; the D gene is possibly TRBD1 (5 bases). The germline CDR1 and CDR2 sequences are PRHDT and FYEKMQ (reference sequence). CDR3 length equals 16 residues. V shed 5 bases and J shed 3 bases, with 18 bases lying between them. The CDR3 is CASSPSPGSLTDTQYF. DNA for the CDR3: TGTGCCAGCAGCCCCTCCCCAGGGTCACTTACAGATACGCAGTATTTT.

The V gene is TRBV11-2, the J gene TRBJ2-7; 10 nucleotides align to TRBD2. V lost 5 bases and J lost 3; bases outside the gene matches: 10. CDR1 and CDR2 (germline): SGHAT, FQNNGV. The CDR3 totals 16 residues. The CDR3 region is CASSPNGLAGDYEQYF. In DNA, the CDR3 is TGTGCCAGCAGCCCCAACGGTCTAGCGGGGGACTACGAGCAGTACTTC.